What follows is one T cell receptor beta chain and its context. Its antigen is still unknown. This specimen belongs to a study of T cell clonotyping in hematopoietic cell transplantation. Clones were read by immunoSEQ multiplex PCR, and TCRdb kept only the in-frame ones, dropping some. Of about 7,100 clones in the sample, about 98% were seen once. Recipient blood drawn about 28 days pretransplant and days 30, 100, 180 after. J lost 3 bases, V lost 3 bases, and 5 bases had no gene match. This CDR3 is 15 amino acids long. Germline-derived CDR1 and CDR2 are KGHSH and LQKENI. Study results and caveats: After transplant, recipient diversity fell while pathologically expanded clonotypes grew through day 180. Graft donor and pretransplant recipient Inverse Simpson Index values predicted broader posttransplant TCR diversity.

The specimen comprised PBMCs, sampled 30 days after allogeneic stem cell transplant. The chain is built from TRBV18 and TRBJ2-7; 10 nucleotides align to TRBD1. The clonotype comes from a male patient between 60 and 69 years old who had an allogeneic stem cell transplant from a related donor, so the T cells may come from the graft donor. Some clones in this sample may be carry-over from other donors' samples. DNA of the CDR3: TGTGCCAGCTCACCCGGACAGGGGGGCCTCTACGAGCAGTACTTC. Its translation is CASSPGQGGLYEQYF.